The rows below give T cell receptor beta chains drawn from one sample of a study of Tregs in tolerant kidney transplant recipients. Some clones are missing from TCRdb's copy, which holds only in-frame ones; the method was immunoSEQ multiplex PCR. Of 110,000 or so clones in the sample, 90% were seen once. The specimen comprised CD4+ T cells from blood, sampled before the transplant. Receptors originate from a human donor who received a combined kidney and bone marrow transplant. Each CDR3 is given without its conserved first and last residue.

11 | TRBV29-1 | SVESAGAASQY
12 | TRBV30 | AWNLGTGGYEQY
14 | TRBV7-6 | ASSFAGRASESGYT
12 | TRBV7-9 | ASSLGGDGQPQH
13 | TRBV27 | ASSSPLRVGSEQF
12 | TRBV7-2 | ASSQAGGTGELF
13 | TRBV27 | ASIKSGRVGNEQF
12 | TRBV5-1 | ASSPGHSSAEQF
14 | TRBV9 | ASSAGGGVLGETQY
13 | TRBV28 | ASSRRDYSNQPQH
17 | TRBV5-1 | ASSSSKVASGGATDTQY
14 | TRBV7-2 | ASSLALEGPYNEQF
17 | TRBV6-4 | ASSSEGASGGAKVHEQF
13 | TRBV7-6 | ASSLGGTGNQPQH
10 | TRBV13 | ASSKYSYEQY
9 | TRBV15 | ATARGETQY
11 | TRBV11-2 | ASRYSGANVLT
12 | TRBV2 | ASSRTRGKGELF
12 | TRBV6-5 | ASSYGTGYNEQF
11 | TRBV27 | ASSLSEAYEQY
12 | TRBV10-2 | ASSDHSFTDTQY
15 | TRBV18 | ASSPSGTGGWRTEAF
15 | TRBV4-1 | ASSSGRLAREADTQY
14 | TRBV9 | ASSGTGAQFNYGYT
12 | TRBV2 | ASSEARTTYGYT
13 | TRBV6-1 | ASSELGQGYRPAF
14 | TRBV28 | ASSSWAGLNQETQY
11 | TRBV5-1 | ASSGQLNTEAF
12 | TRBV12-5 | ASGYGLADNEQF
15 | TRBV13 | ASSFRDRVLKTGELF
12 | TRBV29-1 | SVEEPPQYNEQF
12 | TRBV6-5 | ASSSRGRGNTIY
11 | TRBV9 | ASSVTGGPEAF
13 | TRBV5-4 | ASRAGRAETGELF
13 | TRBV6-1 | ASSEGRGVDYEQY
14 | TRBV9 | ASSVAPHGVGEKLF
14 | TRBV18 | ASSLSQGSSYNEQF
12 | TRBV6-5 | ASLPVTGGYEQY
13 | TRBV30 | AWRADWTRSYEQY
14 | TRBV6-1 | ASSEAPGGGTDTQY
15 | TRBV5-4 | ASSPGLAGDLHNEQF
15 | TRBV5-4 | ASRGPGTGGEKNEQF